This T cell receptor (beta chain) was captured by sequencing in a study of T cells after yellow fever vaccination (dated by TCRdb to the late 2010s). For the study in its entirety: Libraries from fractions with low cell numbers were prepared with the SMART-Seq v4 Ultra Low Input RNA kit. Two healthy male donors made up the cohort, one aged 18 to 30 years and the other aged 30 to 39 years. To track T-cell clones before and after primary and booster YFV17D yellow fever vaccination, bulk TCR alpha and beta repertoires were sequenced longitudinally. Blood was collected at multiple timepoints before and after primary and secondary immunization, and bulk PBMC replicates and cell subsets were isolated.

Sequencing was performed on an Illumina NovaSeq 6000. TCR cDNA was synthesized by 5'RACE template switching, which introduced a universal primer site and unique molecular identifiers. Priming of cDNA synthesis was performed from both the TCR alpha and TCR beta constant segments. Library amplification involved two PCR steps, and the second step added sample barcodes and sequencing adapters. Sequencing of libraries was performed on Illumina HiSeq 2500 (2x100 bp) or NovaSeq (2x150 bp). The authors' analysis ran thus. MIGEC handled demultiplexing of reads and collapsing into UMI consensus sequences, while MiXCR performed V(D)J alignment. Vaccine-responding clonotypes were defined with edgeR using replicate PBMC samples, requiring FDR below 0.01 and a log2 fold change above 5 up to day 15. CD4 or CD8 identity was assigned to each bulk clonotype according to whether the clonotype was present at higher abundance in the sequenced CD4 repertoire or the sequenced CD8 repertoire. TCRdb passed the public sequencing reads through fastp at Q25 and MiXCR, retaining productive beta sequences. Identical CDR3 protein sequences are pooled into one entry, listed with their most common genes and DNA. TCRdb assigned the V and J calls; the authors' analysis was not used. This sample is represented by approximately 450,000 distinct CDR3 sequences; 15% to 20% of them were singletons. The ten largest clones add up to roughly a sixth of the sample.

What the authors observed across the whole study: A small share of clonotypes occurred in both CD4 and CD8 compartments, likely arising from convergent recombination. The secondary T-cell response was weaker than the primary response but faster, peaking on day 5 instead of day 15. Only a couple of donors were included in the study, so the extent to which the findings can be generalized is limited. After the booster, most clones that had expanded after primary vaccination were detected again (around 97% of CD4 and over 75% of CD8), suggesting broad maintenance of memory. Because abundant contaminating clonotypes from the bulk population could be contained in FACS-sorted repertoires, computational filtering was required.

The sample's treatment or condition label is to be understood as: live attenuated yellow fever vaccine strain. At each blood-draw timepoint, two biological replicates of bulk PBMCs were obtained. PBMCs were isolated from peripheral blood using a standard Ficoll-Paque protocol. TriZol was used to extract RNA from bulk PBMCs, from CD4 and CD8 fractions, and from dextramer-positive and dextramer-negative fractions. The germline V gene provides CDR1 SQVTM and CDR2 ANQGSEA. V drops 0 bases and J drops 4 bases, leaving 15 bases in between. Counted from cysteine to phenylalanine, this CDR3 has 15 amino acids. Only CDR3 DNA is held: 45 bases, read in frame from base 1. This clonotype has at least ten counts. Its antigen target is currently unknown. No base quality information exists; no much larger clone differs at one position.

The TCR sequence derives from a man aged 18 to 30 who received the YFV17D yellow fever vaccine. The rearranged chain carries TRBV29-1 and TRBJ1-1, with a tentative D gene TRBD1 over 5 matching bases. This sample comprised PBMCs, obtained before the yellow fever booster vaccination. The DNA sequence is TGCAGCGTTGAAGATATAGGCAGGGTGGGCACTGAAGCTTTCTTT. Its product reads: CSVEDIGRVGTEAFF.